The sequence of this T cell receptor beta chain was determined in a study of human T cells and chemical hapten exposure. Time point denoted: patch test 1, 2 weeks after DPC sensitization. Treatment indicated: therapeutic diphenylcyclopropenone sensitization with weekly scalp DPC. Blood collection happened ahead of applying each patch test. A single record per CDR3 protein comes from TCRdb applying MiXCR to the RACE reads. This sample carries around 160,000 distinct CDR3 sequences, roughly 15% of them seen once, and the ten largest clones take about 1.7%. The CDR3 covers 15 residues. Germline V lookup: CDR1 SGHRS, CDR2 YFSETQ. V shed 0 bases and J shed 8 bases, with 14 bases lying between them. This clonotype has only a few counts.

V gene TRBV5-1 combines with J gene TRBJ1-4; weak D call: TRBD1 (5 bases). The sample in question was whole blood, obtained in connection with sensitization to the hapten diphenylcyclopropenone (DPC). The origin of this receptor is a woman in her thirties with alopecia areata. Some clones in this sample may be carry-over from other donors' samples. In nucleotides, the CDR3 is TGCGCCAGCAGCTTGGCAGGGCAGGGTGGAGAAAAACTGTTTTTT. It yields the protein CASSLAGQGGEKLFF.